These 23 T cell receptor beta chains were sequenced from one sample in a study of T cells in Graves' hyperthyroidism and ophthalmopathy (dated by TCRdb to the late 2010s). Library method: multiplex PCR. TCRdb shows the sequencer as Illumina HiSeq 2000. The TCR beta CDR3 regions were amplified from RNA transcripts. The TCR CDR3 was subjected to a first round of RT-PCR using the HTBI primer set and the Qiagen OneStep RT-PCR kit. TCRdb redid the processing of the public reads, applying fastp at Q25 and MiXCR, and retained in-frame beta chains. One record per CDR3 amino acid sequence lists the most common genes and DNA. The sample table holds some 600,000 distinct CDR3 sequences, of which approximately 15% were seen once. About 5.8% of the sample lies in the top ten. Sequencing was performed on blood. The receptors originated from a woman aged 25 to 39 with Graves' hyperthyroidism that later progressed to Graves' ophthalmopathy.

Only a few counts were recorded for this clonotype. The rearrangement joins TRBV29-1 to TRBJ2-2; 10 nucleotides match TRBD2. The V segment lost 1 base and the J segment 8 bases; nucleotides outside the gene matches: 16. The length of the CDR3 is 18 residues. CDR1 SQVTM and CDR2 ANQGSEA come from the germline V gene. The CDR3 loop reads CSVEGVKREGRVLGELFF. CDR3 nucleotides: TGCAGCGTTGAAGGTGTCAAGCGGGAGGGCCGGGTGTTGGGGGAGCTGTTTTTT.

This clonotype came up once. The rearrangement joins TRBV2 to TRBJ1-1, with 10 bases lining up with TRBD1. The CDR3 sequence is 15 residues long. Trimming at V came to 10 bases and at J to 5 bases, leaving 13 bases not matched to a gene. Germline V gene data show CDR1 as SNHLY and CDR2 as FYNNEI. The CDR3 region has the DNA TGTGCCATTAGTGGGACAGGGGCGATGAGGACTGAAGCTTTCTTT. It yields the protein CAISGTGAMRTEAFF. Complete variable domain (other parts from reference TRBV2 and TRBJ1-1): EPEVTQTPSHQVTQMGQEVILRCVPISNHLYFYWYRQILGQKVEFLVSFYNNEISEKSEIFDDQFSVERPDGSNFTLKIRSTKLEDSAMYFCAISGTGAMRTEAFFGQGTRLTVV.

At least ten counts were recorded for this clonotype. The rearrangement links TRBV19 to TRBJ1-4; D is perhaps TRBD1 (5 bases). The CDR3 consists of 14 residues. Trimming removed 3 bases at V and 7 bases at J, with 12 bases between. Looked up from germline, CDR1 is LNHDA and CDR2 is SQIVND (reference sequence). CDR3 DNA sequence: TGTGCCAGTAGTATCCTGGTGGGGCCTGAAAAACTGTTTTTT. Protein: CASSILVGPEKLFF. The full variable domain, with the rest looked up from reference TRBV19 and TRBJ1-4, is DGGITQSPKYLFRKEGQNVTLSCEQNLNHDAMYWYRQDPGQGLRLIYYSQIVNDFQKGDIAEGYSVSREKKESFPLTVTSAQKNPTAFYLCASSILVGPEKLFFGSGTQLSVL.

The V call is TRBV11-3, the J call TRBJ2-5; D remains unclear. This CDR3 comprises 12 residues. Germline V gene data show CDR1 as SGHNT and CDR2 as YENEEA. V dropped 0 bases and J dropped 5 bases, with 4 bases sitting between them. The CDR3 DNA is TGTGCCAGCAGCTTAGATTTTGAGACCCAGTACTTC. It is translated as CASSLDFETQYF. Full variable domain (outside the CDR3, taken from reference TRBV11-3 and TRBJ2-5): EAGVVQSPRYKIIEKKQPVAFWCNPISGHNTLYWYLQNLGQGPELLIRYENEEAVDDSQLPKDRFSAERLKGVDSTLKIQPAELGDSAVYLCASSLDFETQYFGPGTRLLVL.

The table lists this clonotype with many counts. This chain links TRBV2 with TRBJ2-5; 8 bases are shared with TRBD2. Germline lookup yields CDR1 SNHLY and CDR2 FYNNEI. This CDR3 region has 13 residues. Trimming took 6 bases from V and 3 from J; bases not matched to a gene: 3. This CDR3 is CASSKGLEETQYF. The CDR3 nucleotides are TGTGCCAGCAGCAAGGGACTAGAAGAGACCCAGTACTTC. Supplemented by reference TRBV2 and TRBJ2-5, the full variable domain reads EPEVTQTPSHQVTQMGQEVILRCVPISNHLYFYWYRQILGQKVEFLVSFYNNEISEKSEIFDDQFSVERPDGSNFTLKIRSTKLEDSAMYFCASSKGLEETQYFGPGTRLLVL.

This clonotype was picked up many times. The gene calls are TRBV7-2 and TRBJ2-5; 8 bases fit TRBD2. This CDR3 has 16 residues. Germline-derived CDR1 and CDR2 are SGHTA and FQGNSA. V trimming: 5 bases; J trimming: 4 bases; junction bases outside the gene matches: 12. CDR3 loop: CASSLHTGGVGETQYF. CDR3 nucleotide sequence: TGTGCCAGCAGCCTCCACACGGGAGGGGTGGGAGAGACCCAGTACTTC.

This clonotype came up once. The J gene is TRBJ2-7, the V gene TRBV27; 9 nucleotides align to TRBD1. CDR1 is MNHEY, CDR2 SMNVEV, per germline (reference sequence). Germline trimming cut 6 bases from V and 4 bases from J; bases unmatched to any gene: 10. There are 15 residues in the CDR3. Here the CDR3 DNA reads TGTGCCAGCAGCTCAAAACCGGGACAGGGTTACGAGCAGTACTTC. Translation gives CASSSKPGQGYEQYF.

The rearrangement links TRBV13 to TRBJ1-6, with 7 bases lining up with TRBD1. V shed 5 bases, J shed 4 bases, and the junction held 5 bases outside the gene matches. From germline, CDR1 is PRHDT and CDR2 FYEKMQ (reference sequence). This CDR3 is 15 amino acids long. DNA of the CDR3: TGTGCCAGCAGCCAGGGGACAGATTATAATTCACCCCTCCACTTT. Translation: CASSQGTDYNSPLHF.

This clonotype was seen many times. The chain employs TRBV9 and TRBJ1-1; D not certain. V was shortened by 0 bases and J by 6 bases, with 15 bases between the two germline ends. Germline V CDR1 and CDR2: SGDLS, YYNGEE. This CDR3 has 15 amino acids. The chain's CDR3 is CASSVDSSGYPEAFF. The DNA of the CDR3 is TGTGCCAGCAGCGTAGACAGTTCGGGGTACCCTGAAGCTTTCTTT.

At least ten counts were recorded for this clonotype. CDR3 nucleotides: TGCAGTGCTTCTTCACCCGGGCAAGATTTCGGCTACTACGAGCAGTACTTC. It specifies CSASSPGQDFGYYEQYF. J is TRBJ2-7 and V is TRBV20-1; D is uncertain. Trimming removed 5 bases from V and 3 bases from J, with 26 bases in between. Germline CDR1 is DFQATT and CDR2 is SNEGSKA (reference sequence). This CDR3 is built from 17 residues.

Comments on this clonotype: A much larger clone differs from this one at a single base, so this may be a read error. The chain couples TRBV15 to TRBJ2-7; D might be TRBD2 (5 bases). Germline loops: CDR1 LNHNV, CDR2 YYDKDF (reference sequence). V was shortened by 5 bases and J by 3 bases, with 11 bases between the two germline ends. The CDR3 totals 13 residues. The CDR3 reads CATSGVAGYEQYF. CDR3 DNA sequence: TGTGCCACCAGCGGAGTCGCGGGCTACGAGCAGTACTTC.

This clonotype was detected ten times or more. This chain connects TRBV11-1 to TRBJ2-7, with a possible D match to TRBD1 (6 bases). Per the germline V gene, CDR1 is SGHAT and CDR2 is FQDESV (reference sequence). The ends were cut back, 4 bases at V and 2 bases at J, with 15 bases in the middle. This CDR3 has 15 residues. DNA for the CDR3: TGTGCCAGCAGCTCGAGAGACAGGCTTACCTACGAGCAGTACTTC. The encoded protein is CASSSRDRLTYEQYF.

In its sample, this clonotype was seen a few times. The rearrangement joins TRBV11-3 to TRBJ2-1; TRBD2 matches 9 bases. The trim removed 2 bases at V and 6 bases at J, leaving 8 bases unmatched. This CDR3 contains 16 residues. Per the germline V gene, CDR1 is SGHNT and CDR2 is YENEEA. The DNA of the CDR3 is TGTGCCAGCAGCTTAACGGCGGGAGGGCCGCGCAATGAGCAGTTCTTC. Its protein product is CASSLTAGGPRNEQFF.

This clonotype was counted at least ten times. The chain links TRBV5-6 to TRBJ2-5; D ambiguous. The CDR3 loop spans 15 amino acids. V was cut by 0 bases and J by 5 bases, with 14 bases left in between. Germline assignment: CDR1 SGHDT and CDR2 YYEEEE. The CDR3 DNA sequence: TGTGCCAGCAGCTTGGTGGACGCCCAAGGGGAGACCCAGTACTTC. Amino acids: CASSLVDAQGETQYF.

On this clonotype itself: A single base separates this from a much larger clone, so it may be a read error. This chain links TRBV19 with TRBJ2-1, with a possible D match to TRBD2 (6 bases). The CDR3 extends over 15 amino acids. Germline values: CDR1 LNHDA, CDR2 SQIVND (reference sequence). The CDR3 spells CASRLAPLSYNEQSF. The CDR3 coding sequence is TGTGCCAGTAGACTAGCACCTCTCTCCTACAATGAGCAGTCCTTC.

The table lists this clonotype with many counts. The chain carries TRBV2 and TRBJ2-3, with no clear D. This CDR3 comprises 14 residues. The V end was cut by 6 bases, the J end by 2 bases, with 12 bases between. In germline, CDR1 is SNHLY, CDR2 FYNNEI. The CDR3 bases are TGTGCCAGCAGAGTCTCCGAGGCCACAGATACGCAGTATTTT. This codes for CASRVSEATDTQYF.

This clonotype was recorded a few times. CDR3 in DNA: TGTGCCAGCAGCCCCCGGAGGTTCGCGGACTATGGCTACACCTTC. Encoded protein: CASSPRRFADYGYTF. The V and J genes are TRBV14 and TRBJ1-2; no reliable D call. Germline V gene sequence: CDR1 SGHDN, CDR2 FVKESK. Trimming left V 4 bases short and J 3 bases short, with 15 bases between. The CDR3 has 15 amino acids.

The rearrangement links TRBV30 to TRBJ1-3, with a possible D match to TRBD1 (6 bases). Per the germline V gene, CDR1 is GTSNPN and CDR2 is SVGIG (reference sequence). This CDR3 comprises 15 residues. Trimming stripped 0 bases from V and 4 bases from J, with 13 bases between. The CDR3 DNA reads as TGTGCCTGGAGTGTTAAACAGGGCGGCGGAAACACCATATATTTT. Its translation: CAWSVKQGGGNTIYF. Variable domain in full (rest from reference TRBV30 and TRBJ1-3): SQTIHQWPATLVQPVGSPLSLECTVEGTSNPNLYWYRQAAGRGLQLLFYSVGIGQISSEVPQNLSASRPQDRQFILSSKKLLLSDSGFYLCAWSVKQGGGNTIYFGEGSWLTVV.

V and J are TRBV9 and TRBJ2-1, with 9 bases lining up with TRBD2. CDR1 and CDR2 (germline): SGDLS, YYNGEE. The CDR3 sequence is 15 residues long. Trimming cost V 3 bases and J 5 bases; bases outside gene matches: 6. This CDR3 is CASSGRLAGNNEQFF. The CDR3 DNA is TGTGCCAGCAGCGGGCGTCTAGCGGGGAACAATGAGCAGTTCTTC.

This clonotype turned up a few times. The chain is built from TRBV7-9 and TRBJ2-7; TRBD1 agrees at 9 bases. CDR3 length: 17 amino acids. The V gene end was trimmed by 0 bases and the J gene end by 4 bases; junction bases not matched to a gene: 10. Germline CDR1 and CDR2: SEHNR and FQNEAQ (reference sequence). The DNA of the CDR3 is TGTGCCAGCAGCTTAGCGGGTGTCTGGGACAGGGAGTACGAGCAGTACTTC. Its translation: CASSLAGVWDREYEQYF.

CDR3 amino acids: CASSQSGLRSANIQYF. DNA of the CDR3: TGTGCCAGCAGCCAATCGGGACTCCGCTCGGCAAACATTCAGTACTTC. The V call is TRBV3-1, the J call TRBJ2-4; tentative D call: TRBD2 (6 bases). V was shortened by 2 bases and J by 6 bases, with 17 bases between the two germline ends. Germline V gene lookup returns CDR1 LGHDT and CDR2 YNNKEL (reference sequence). There are 16 residues in the CDR3.

This clonotype was seen at least ten times. This sequence joins TRBV24-1 and TRBJ1-2; D gene ambiguous. This CDR3 is 14 amino acids long. The germline V and J ends were trimmed by 4 bases and 2 bases, with 10 bases remaining between them. Germline V gene sequence: CDR1 KGHDR, CDR2 SFDVKD. The CDR3 nucleotides read TGTGCCACCAGTGACCCCGGACGGAACTATGGCTACACCTTC. It specifies CATSDPGRNYGYTF.

The CDR3 region has the DNA TGTGCCAGCATTGATGTGGGCCTGGGGTTCGAGCAGTACTTC. Protein sequence: CASIDVGLGFEQYF. This sequence joins TRBV2 and TRBJ2-7; D remains ambiguous. The CDR3 extends over 14 amino acids. Per the germline V gene, CDR1 is SNHLY and CDR2 is FYNNEI. V lost 7 bases to trimming and J lost 6 bases, with 19 bases between them.